This T cell receptor beta chain was identified during a study of radiotherapy plus CTLA-4 blockade in lung cancer. Across the study: Among patients, over 15% showed objective responses, and over 30% had disease control. Study-level points and caveats: Best predicting response, reportedly, were early blood T cell clone dynamics, with interferon-beta.

The method was immunoSEQ multiplex PCR; TCRdb's version includes in-frame clones alone and lacks a portion of them. The sample holds about 32,000 clones, 75% to 85% seen once. On this clone: Its antigen is unidentified.

Patients in the study, people with chemo-refractory metastatic non-small-cell lung cancer, received focal radiation plus ipilimumab CTLA-4 blockade. The receptor was isolated from a human donor with non-small cell lung cancer that progressed on radiotherapy plus ipilimumab. The material sequenced was peripheral blood, taken from a patient treated with radiotherapy plus ipilimumab.

In DNA, the CDR3 is TGTGCCAGCAGCGTAGAGGCGGACAATGAGCAGTTCTTC. It specifies CASSVEADNEQFF. V usage is TRBV9 and J usage is TRBJ2-1; D uncertain. The germline V and J ends were trimmed by 0 bases and 5 bases, with 6 bases remaining between them. CDR3 length equals 13 residues. Germline V gene lookup returns CDR1 SGDLS and CDR2 YYNGEE.